Here is one T cell receptor beta chain with its context. Method: immunoSEQ multiplex PCR; TCRdb's copy keeps in-frame clones and lacks some. The sample shows roughly 72,000 clones, approximately 88% of them seen only once. Germline V gene sequence: CDR1 MGHRA, CDR2 YSYEKL. CDR3 length: 16 amino acids. V lost 0 bases to trimming and J lost 2 bases, with 11 bases between them. The record originates from a study of T cell changes during pregnancy in multiple sclerosis. This specimen consisted of peripheral blood, obtained in the first trimester of pregnancy. The sequence was obtained from a female donor in good health, enrolled as a control in a pregnancy study. The gene calls are TRBV4-1 and TRBJ2-1; TRBD1 might be the D (6 bases). The CDR3 bases are TGCGCCAGCAGCCAAGATTCAGGGGCACCCTACAATGAGCAGTTCTTC. Protein: CASSQDSGAPYNEQFF.